The source of this T cell receptor beta chain is a study of graft-versus-host responses after intestinal transplantation. Study as a whole: Each recipient received anti-thymocyte globulin induction, then tacrolimus and steroids for about three years. The study's findings and limits: Peak GvH clone levels in circulation were associated with early post-transplant HvG declines.

Processing released intraepithelial and lamina propria lymphocytes from the graft tissue. Only in-frame clones appear in the TCRdb table, and some are missing; sequencing was by immunoSEQ multiplex PCR. The sample lists nearly 15,000 clones, over 50% occurring once. In germline, CDR1 is SGHNT, CDR2 YYREEE (reference sequence). The CDR3 runs 14 residues. V was pared by 0 bases and J by 7 bases, with 11 bases between. As regards this clone: Antigen specificity is unknown.

The sequence derives from a human patient who received an intestinal transplant, so some T cells may come from the graft donor. This chain joins TRBV5-4 and TRBJ2-1; tentative D call: TRBD2 (5 bases). The sequencing used ileum tissue, collected 524 days after transplant. CDR3 nucleotide sequence: TGTGCCAGCAGCTTGGGGGGAAGAGGGAATGAGCAGTTCTTC. Amino acids: CASSLGGRGNEQFF. The full variable domain, in which reference TRBV5-4 and TRBJ2-1 provide the parts outside the CDR3, is ETGVTQSPTHLIKTRGQQVTLRCSSQSGHNTVSWYQQALGQGPQFIFQYYREEENGRGNFPPRFSGLQFPNYSSELNVNALELDDSALYLCASSLGGRGNEQFFGPGTRLTVL.